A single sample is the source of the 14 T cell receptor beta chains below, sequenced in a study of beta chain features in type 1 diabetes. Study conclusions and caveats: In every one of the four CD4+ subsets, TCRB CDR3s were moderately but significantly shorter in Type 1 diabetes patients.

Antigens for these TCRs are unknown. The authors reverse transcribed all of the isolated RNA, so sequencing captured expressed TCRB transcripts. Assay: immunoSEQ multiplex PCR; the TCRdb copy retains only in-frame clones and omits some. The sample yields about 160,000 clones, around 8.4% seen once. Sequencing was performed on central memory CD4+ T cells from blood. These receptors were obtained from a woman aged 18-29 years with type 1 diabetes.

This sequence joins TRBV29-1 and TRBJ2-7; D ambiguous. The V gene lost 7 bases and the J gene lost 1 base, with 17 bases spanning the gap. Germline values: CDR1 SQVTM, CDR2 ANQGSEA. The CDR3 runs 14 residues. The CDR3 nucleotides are TGCAGCGCTCGTCGTGATGTAGAGTCCTACGAGCAGTACTTC. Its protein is CSARRDVESYEQYF.

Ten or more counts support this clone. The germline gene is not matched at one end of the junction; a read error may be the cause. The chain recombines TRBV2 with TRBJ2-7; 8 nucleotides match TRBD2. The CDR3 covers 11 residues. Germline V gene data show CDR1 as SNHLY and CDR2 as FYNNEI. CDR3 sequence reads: CASSYSGEPYF. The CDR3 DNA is TGTGCCAGCAGTTATAGCGGGGAGCCGTACTTC.

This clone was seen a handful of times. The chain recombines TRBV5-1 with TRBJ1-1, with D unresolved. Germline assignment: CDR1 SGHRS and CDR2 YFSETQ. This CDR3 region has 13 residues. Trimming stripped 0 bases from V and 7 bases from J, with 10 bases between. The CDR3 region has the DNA TGCGCCAGCAGCTTGGAAGTGTACGGTGAAGCTTTCTTT. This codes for CASSLEVYGEAFF.

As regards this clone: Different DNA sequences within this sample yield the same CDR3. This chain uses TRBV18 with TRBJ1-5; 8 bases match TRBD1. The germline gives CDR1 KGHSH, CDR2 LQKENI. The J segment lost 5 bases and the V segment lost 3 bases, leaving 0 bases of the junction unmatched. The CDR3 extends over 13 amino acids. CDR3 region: CASSPTGDQPQHF. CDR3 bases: TGTGCCAGCTCACCGACAGGGGATCAGCCCCAGCATTTT.

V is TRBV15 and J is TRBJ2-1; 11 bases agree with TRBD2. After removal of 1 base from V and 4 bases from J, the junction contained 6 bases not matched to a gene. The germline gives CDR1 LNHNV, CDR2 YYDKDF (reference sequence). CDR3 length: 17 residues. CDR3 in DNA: TGTGCCACCAGCAGAGGGGAACTAGCGGGAGTTTACAATGAGCAGTTCTTC. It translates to CATSRGELAGVYNEQFF.

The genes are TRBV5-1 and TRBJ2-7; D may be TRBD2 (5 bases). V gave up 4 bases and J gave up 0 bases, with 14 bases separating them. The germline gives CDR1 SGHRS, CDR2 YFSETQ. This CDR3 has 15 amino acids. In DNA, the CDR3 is TGCGCCAGCAGCCTGCGGGCAGACTTCTCCTACGAGCAGTACTTC. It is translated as CASSLRADFSYEQYF.

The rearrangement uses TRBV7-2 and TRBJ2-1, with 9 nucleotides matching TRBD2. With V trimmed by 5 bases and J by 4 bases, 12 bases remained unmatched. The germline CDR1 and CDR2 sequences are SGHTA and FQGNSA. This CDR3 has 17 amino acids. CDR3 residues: CASSAFGPSGGYNEQFF. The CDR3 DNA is TGTGCCAGCAGCGCCTTCGGGCCCAGCGGGGGGTACAATGAGCAGTTCTTC.

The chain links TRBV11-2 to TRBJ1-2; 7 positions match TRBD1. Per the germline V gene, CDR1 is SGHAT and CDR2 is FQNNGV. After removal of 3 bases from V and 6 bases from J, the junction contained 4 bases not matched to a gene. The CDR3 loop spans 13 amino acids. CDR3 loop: CASSLGTANGYTF. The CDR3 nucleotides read TGTGCCAGCAGCTTGGGGACAGCCAATGGCTACACCTTC.

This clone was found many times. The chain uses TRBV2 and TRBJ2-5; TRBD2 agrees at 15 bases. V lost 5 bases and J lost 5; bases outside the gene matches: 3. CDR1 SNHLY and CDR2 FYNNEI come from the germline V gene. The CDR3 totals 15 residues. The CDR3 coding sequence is TGTGCCAGCAGTCCGGGACTAGCGGGAGGCGAGACCCAGTACTTC. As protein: CASSPGLAGGETQYF.

CDR3 region: CASQRESNQPQHF. CDR3 sequence (DNA): TGTGCCAGTCAAAGGGAGAGCAATCAGCCCCAGCATTTT. The V and J genes are TRBV7-2 and TRBJ1-5; D ambiguous. This CDR3 region has 13 residues. Germline assignment: CDR1 SGHTA and CDR2 FQGNSA. V gave up 9 bases and J gave up 1 base, with 10 bases separating them.

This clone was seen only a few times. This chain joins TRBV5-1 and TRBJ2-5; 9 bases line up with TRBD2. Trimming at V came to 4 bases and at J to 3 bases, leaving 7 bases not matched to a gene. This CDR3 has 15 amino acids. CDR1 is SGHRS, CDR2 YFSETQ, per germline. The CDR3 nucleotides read TGCGCCAGCAGCGGGGGGACTAGCCGGGAAGAGACCCAGTACTTC. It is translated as CASSGGTSREETQYF.

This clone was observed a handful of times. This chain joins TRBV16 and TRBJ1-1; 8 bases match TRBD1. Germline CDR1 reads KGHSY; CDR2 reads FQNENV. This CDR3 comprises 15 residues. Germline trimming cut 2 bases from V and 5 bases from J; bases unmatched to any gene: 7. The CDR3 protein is CASSQETGVGTEAFF. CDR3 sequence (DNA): TGTGCCAGCAGCCAAGAGACAGGGGTAGGAACTGAAGCTTTCTTT.

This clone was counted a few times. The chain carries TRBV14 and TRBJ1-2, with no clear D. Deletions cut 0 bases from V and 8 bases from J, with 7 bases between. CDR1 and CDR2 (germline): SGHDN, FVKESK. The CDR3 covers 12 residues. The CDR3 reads CASSQDRVGYTF. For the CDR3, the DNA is TGTGCCAGCAGCCAAGACCGGGTGGGCTACACCTTC.

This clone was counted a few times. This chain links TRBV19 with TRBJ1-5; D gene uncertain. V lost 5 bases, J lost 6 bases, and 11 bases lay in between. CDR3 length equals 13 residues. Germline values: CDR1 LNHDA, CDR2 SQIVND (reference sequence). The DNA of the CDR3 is TGTGCCAGTAGTGGAGTCGGGAGTCAGCCCCAGCATTTT. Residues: CASSGVGSQPQHF. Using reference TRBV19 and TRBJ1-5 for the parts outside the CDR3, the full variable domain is DGGITQSPKYLFRKEGQNVTLSCEQNLNHDAMYWYRQDPGQGLRLIYYSQIVNDFQKGDIAEGYSVSREKKESFPLTVTSAQKNPTAFYLCASSGVGSQPQHFGDGTRLSIL.